A selection of T cell receptor beta chains follows, all from one sample in a study of CD8+CD57+ T cells in acquired aplastic anemia. TCRdb used MiXCR to reprocess the reads, holding one entry per CDR3 protein. Here the sample spans around 200,000 distinct CDR3 sequences, approximately 48% being singletons. Specimen: sorted CD4+, CD8+, or CD8+CD57+ T cells (not recorded which) from PBMCs. The receptors derive from a human donor with aplastic anemia. Both conserved end residues are trimmed from each CDR3.

J gene | V gene | CDR3 protein
TRBJ2-7 | TRBV10-3 | AIRDNTYEQY
TRBJ2-1 | TRBV11-1 | ASSLVGGRIDEQF
TRBJ2-1 | TRBV19 | ASSLTGGREQF
TRBJ2-7 | TRBV5-6 | ASSWSGGAYYEQY
TRBJ1-2 | TRBV13 | ASSVPGQGSRGYT
TRBJ2-7 | TRBV19 | ASSIRGDIYEQY
TRBJ2-7 | TRBV20-1 | SASGRTTGEQY
TRBJ2-5 | TRBV19 | ASSIGASYRETQY
TRBJ2-3 | TRBV7-3 | ASSPIEDTQS
TRBJ1-3 | TRBV5-1 | ASSLDEGGSGNTIY
TRBJ2-3 | TRBV7-1 | ASSSPSGGTDTQY
TRBJ1-1 | TRBV19 | ASSIDSYMNTEAF
TRBJ1-5 | TRBV7-8 | ASSLGQSLSNQPQH
TRBJ2-5 | TRBV4-1 | ASSPVGLAGARVRETQY
TRBJ1-3 | TRBV25-1 | ASSESGQAGNTIY
TRBJ2-5 | TRBV5-6 | ASSKHPLTGWEGYQETQY
TRBJ2-3 | TRBV24-1 | ATRPNPGQGQDTQY
TRBJ2-1 | TRBV3-1 | ASSQDLPGHNEQF